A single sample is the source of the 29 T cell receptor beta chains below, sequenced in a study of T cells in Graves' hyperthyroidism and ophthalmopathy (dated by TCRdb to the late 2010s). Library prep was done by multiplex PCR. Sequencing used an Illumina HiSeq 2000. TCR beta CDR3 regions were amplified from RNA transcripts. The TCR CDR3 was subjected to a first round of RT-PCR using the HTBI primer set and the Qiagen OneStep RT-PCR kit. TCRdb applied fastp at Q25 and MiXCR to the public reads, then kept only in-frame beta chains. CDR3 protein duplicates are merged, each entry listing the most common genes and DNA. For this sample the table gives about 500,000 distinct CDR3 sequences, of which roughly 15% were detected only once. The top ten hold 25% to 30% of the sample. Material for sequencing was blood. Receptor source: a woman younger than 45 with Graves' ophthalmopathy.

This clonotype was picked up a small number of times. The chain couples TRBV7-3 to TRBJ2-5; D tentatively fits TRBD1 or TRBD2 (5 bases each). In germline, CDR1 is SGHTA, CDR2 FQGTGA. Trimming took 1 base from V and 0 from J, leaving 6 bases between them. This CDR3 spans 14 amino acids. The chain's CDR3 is CASSLRGHQETQYF. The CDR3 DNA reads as TGTGCCAGCAGCTTAAGGGGACACCAAGAGACCCAGTACTTC. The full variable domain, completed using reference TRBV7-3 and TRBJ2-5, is GAGVSQTPSNKVTEKGKYVELRCDPISGHTALYWYRQSLGQGPEFLIYFQGTGAADDSGLPNDRFFAVRPEGSVSTLKIQRTERGDSAVYLCASSLRGHQETQYFGPGTRLLVL.

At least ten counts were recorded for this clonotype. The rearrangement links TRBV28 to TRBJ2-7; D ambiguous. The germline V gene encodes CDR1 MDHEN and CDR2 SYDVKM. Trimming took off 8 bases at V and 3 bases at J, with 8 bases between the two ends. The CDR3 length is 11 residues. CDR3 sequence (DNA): TGTGCCAGCCTCGGCCACTACGAGCAGTACTTC. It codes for CASLGHYEQYF.

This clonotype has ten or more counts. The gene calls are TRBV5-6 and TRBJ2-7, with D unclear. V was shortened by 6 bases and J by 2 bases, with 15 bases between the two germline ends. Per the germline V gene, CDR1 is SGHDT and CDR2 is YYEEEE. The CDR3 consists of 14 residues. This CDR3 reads CASTLERRPYEQYF. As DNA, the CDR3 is TGTGCCAGCACCTTAGAGCGACGGCCCTACGAGCAGTACTTC.

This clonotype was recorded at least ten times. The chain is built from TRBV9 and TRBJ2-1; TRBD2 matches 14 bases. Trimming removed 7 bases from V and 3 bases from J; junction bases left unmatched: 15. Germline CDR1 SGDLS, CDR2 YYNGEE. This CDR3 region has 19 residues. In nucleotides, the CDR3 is TGTGCCAGCCCACCCACCGGGACTAGCGGGAGTCAAGGCTACAATGAGCAGTTCTTC. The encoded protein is CASPPTGTSGSQGYNEQFF.

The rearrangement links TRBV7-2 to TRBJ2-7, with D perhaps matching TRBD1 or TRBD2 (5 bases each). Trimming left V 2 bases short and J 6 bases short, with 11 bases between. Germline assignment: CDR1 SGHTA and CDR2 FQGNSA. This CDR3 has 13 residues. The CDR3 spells CASSLLLGTEQYF. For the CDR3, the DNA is TGTGCCAGCAGCTTACTTTTGGGGACCGAGCAGTACTTC.

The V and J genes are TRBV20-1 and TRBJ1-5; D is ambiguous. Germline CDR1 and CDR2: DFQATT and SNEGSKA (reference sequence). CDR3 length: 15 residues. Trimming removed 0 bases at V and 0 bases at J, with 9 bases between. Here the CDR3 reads CSAREGIYSNQPQHF. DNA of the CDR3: TGCAGTGCTAGAGAGGGAATTTATAGCAATCAGCCCCAGCATTTT.

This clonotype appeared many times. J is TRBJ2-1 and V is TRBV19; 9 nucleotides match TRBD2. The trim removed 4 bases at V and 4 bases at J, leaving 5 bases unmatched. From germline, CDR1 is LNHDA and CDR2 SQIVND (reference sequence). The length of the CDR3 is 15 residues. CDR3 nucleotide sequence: TGTGCCAGTAGTACCCTAGCGGGGAGTTACAATGAGCAGTTCTTC. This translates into CASSTLAGSYNEQFF.

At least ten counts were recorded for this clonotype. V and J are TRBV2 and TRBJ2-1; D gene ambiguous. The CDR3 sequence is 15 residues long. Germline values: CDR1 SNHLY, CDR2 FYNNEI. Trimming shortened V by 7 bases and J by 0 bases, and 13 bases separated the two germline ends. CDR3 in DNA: TGTGCCAGCACCCCAGACGTTATCTCCTACAATGAGCAGTTCTTC. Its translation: CASTPDVISYNEQFF.

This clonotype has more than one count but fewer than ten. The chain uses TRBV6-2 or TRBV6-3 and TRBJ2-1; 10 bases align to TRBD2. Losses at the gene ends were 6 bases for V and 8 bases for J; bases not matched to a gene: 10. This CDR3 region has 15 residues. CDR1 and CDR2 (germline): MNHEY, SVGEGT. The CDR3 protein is CASSSLAGVIDEQFF. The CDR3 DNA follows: TGTGCCAGCAGCTCTCTAGCGGGAGTTATCGATGAGCAGTTCTTC.

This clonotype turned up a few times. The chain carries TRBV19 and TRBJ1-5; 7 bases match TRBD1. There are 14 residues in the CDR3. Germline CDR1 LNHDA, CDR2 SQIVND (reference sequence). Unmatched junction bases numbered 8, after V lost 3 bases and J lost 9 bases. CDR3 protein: CASSIGQEQPPQHF. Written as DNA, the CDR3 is TGTGCCAGTAGTATTGGACAGGAGCAGCCGCCCCAGCATTTT.

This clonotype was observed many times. CDR3 in DNA: TGTGCCAGCACCCAAGCGGGAGGGTTCGCTGAGCAGTTCTTC. Translated, it gives CASTQAGGFAEQFF. The chain joins TRBV12-3 or TRBV12-4 to TRBJ2-1, with 10 nucleotides matching TRBD2. Trimming removed 7 bases from V and 9 bases from J; junction bases left unmatched: 9. The CDR3 covers 14 residues.

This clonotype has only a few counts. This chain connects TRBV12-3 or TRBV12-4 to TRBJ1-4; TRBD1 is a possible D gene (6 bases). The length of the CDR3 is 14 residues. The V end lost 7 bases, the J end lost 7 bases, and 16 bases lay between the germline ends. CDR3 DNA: TGTGCCAGCACCCAGCAGGGGCTTGGTGAAAAACTGTTTTTT. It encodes CASTQQGLGEKLFF.

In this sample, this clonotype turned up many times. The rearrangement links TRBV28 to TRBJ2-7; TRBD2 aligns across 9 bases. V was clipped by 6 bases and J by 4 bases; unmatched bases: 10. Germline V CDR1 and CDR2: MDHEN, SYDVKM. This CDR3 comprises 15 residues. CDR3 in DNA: TGTGCCAGCAGAGAACCGGGACTAGCTAAATACGAGCAGTACTTC. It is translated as CASREPGLAKYEQYF.

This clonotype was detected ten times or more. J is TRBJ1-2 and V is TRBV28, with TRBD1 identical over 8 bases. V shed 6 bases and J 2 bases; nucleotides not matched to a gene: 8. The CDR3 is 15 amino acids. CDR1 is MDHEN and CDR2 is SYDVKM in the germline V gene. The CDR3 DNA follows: TGTGCCAGCAGATGGGGGACAGGCGGGAACTATGGCTACACCTTC. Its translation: CASRWGTGGNYGYTF.

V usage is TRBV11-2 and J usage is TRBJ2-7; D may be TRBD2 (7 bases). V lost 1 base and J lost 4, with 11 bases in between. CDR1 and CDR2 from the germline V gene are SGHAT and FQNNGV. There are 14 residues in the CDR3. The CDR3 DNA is TGTGCCAGCAGCTTAGTTGGGGGGGCTTACGAGCAGTACTTC. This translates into CASSLVGGAYEQYF.

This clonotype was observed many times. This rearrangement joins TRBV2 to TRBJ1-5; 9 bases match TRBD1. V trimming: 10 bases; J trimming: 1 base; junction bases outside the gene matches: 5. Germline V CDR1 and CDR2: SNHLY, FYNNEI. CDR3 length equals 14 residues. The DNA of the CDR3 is TGTGCCACAGGGACAGGGTTAAGCAATCAGCCCCAGCATTTT. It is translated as CATGTGLSNQPQHF. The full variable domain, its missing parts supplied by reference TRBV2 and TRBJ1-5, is EPEVTQTPSHQVTQMGQEVILRCVPISNHLYFYWYRQILGQKVEFLVSFYNNEISEKSEIFDDQFSVERPDGSNFTLKIRSTKLEDSAMYFCATGTGLSNQPQHFGDGTRLSIL.

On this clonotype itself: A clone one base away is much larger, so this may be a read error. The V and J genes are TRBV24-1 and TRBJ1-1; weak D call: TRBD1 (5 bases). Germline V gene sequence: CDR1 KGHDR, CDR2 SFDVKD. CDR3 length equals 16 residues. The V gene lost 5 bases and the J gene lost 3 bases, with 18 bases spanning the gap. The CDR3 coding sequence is TGTGCCACCAGTGGACCGTTAGGGGAGGGAGACACTGAAGCTTTCTTT. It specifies CATSGPLGEGDTEAFF.

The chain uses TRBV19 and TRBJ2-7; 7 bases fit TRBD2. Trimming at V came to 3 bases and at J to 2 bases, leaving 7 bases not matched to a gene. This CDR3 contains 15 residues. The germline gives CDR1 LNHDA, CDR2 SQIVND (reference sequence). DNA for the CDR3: TGTGCCAGTAGTATCGGCCTAGCGGTAGCCTACGAGCAGTACTTC. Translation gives CASSIGLAVAYEQYF.

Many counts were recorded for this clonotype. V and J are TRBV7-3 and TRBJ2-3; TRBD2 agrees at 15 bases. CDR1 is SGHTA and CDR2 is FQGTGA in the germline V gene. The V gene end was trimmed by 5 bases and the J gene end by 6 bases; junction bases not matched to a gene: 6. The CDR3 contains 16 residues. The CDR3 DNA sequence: TGTGCCAGCAGCCCGGGACTAGCGGGAGGAGTGGATACGCAGTATTTT. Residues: CASSPGLAGGVDTQYF.

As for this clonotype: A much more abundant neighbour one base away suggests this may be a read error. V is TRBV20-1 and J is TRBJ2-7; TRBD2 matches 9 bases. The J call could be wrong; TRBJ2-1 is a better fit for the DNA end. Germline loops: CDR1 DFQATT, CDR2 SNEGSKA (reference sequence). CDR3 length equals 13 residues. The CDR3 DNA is TGCAGTGCTCCTAGCGGGGATTCCTACGAGCAGTTCTTC. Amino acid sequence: CSAPSGDSYEQFF.

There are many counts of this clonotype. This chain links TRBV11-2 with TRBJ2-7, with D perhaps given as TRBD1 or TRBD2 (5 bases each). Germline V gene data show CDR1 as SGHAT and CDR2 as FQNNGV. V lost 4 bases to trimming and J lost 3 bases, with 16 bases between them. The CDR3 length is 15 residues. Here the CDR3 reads CASSSLGAKGYEQYF. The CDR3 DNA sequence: TGTGCCAGCAGCTCACTCGGGGCAAAGGGCTACGAGCAGTACTTC.

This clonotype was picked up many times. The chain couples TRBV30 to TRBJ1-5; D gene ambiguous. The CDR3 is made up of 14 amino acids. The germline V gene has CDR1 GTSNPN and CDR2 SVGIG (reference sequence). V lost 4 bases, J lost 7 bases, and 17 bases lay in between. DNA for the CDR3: TGTGCCTGGACCCCGCCCGGGAAGGGACAGCCCCAGCATTTT. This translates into CAWTPPGKGQPQHF.

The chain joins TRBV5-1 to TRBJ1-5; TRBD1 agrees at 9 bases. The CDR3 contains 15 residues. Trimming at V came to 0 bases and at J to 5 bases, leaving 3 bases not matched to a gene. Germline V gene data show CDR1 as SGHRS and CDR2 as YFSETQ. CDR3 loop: CASSLVGDRDQPQHF. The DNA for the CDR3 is TGCGCCAGCAGCTTGGTTGGGGACAGGGATCAGCCCCAGCATTTT. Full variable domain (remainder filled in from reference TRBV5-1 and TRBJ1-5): KAGVTQTPRYLIKTRGQQVTLSCSPISGHRSVSWYQQTPGQGLQFLFEYFSETQRNKGNFPGRFSGRQFSNSRSEMNVSTLELGDSALYLCASSLVGDRDQPQHFGDGTRLSIL.

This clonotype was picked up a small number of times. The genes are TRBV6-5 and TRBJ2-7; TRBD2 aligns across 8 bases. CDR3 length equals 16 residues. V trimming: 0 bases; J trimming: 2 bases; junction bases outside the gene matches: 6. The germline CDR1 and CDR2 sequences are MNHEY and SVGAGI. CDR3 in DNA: TGTGCCAGCAGTTACTCTGGTTGGCGGGGGGCCTACGAGCAGTACTTC. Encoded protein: CASSYSGWRGAYEQYF.

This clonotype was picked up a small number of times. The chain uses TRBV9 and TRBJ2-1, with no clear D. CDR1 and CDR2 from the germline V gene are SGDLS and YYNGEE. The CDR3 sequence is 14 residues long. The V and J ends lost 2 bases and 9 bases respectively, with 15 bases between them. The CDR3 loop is CASSVKISEGEQFF. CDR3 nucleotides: TGTGCCAGCAGCGTTAAGATCTCCGAAGGTGAGCAGTTCTTC.

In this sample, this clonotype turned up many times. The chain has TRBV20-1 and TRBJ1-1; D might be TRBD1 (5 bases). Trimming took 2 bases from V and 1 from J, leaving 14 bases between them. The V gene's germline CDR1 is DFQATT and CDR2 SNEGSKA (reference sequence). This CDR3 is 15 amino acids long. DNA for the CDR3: TGCAGTGCTAGAAAGGGGAGGCGGAAGAACACTGAAGCTTTCTTT. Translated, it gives CSARKGRRKNTEAFF.

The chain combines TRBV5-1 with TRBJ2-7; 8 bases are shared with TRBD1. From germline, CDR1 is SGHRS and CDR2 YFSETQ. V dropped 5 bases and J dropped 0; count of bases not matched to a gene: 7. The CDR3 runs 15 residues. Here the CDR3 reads CASRTGASRSYEQYF. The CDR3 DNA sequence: TGCGCCAGCAGGACAGGGGCCTCACGCTCCTACGAGCAGTACTTC.

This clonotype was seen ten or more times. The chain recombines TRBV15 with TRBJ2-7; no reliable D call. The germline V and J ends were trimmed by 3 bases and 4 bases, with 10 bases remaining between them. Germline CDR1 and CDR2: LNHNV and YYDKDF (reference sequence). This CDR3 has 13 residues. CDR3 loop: CATSRDEEYEQYF. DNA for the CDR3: TGTGCCACCAGCAGGGATGAGGAATACGAGCAGTACTTC.

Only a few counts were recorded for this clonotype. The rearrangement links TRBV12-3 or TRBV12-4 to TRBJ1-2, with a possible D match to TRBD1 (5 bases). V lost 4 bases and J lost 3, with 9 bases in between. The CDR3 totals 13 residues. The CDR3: CASSSVGDYGYTF. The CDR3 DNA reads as TGTGCCAGCAGTTCGGTGGGGGACTATGGCTACACCTTC.